Listed here are 17 T cell receptor beta chains from one sample, sequenced in a study of cytomegalovirus exposure and HLA in healthy donors. Primers included in the PCR were 60 Vbeta and 13 Jbeta primers. Measured with immunoSEQ multiplex PCR; TCRdb has only the in-frame clones, and not every one. This sample yields some 89,000 clones, of which under 85% are seen a single time; roughly 3.9% belongs to the top ten. Material: PBMCs. These receptor sequences come from a woman between 40 and 50 years old in good health and CMV-seropositive.

The CDR3 is CASSVPGTSGGQFF. In DNA, the CDR3 is TGCGCCAGCAGTGTCCCCGGGACTAGCGGGGGTCAGTTCTTC. The V call is TRBV10-1, the J call TRBJ2-1; 14 bases map to TRBD2. Germline V gene lookup returns CDR1 WNHNN and CDR2 SYGVQD (reference sequence). The CDR3 runs to 14 residues. The ends lost 4 bases at V and 13 bases at J; junction bases unmatched: 6.

V usage is TRBV7-6 and J usage is TRBJ2-3, with TRBD2 matching 9 bases. Germline V CDR1 and CDR2: SGHVS, FNYEAQ. The CDR3 is 16 residues long. V was pared by 0 bases and J by 0 bases, with 1 base of the junction left unmatched. The CDR3 loop reads CASSLAGTSSTDTQYF. CDR3 DNA: TGTGCCAGCAGCTTAGCCGGGACTAGCAGCACAGATACGCAGTATTTT. Filled out from reference TRBV7-6 and TRBJ2-3, the complete variable domain reads GAGVSQSPRYKVTKRGQDVALRCDPISGHVSLYWYRQALGQGPEFLTYFNYEAQQDKSGLPNDRFSAERPEGSISTLTIQRTEQRDSAMYRCASSLAGTSSTDTQYFGPGTRLTVL.

The count of this clone is one. The chain recombines TRBV4-1 with TRBJ2-3, with TRBD2 matching 9 bases. Germline CDR1 and CDR2: MGHRA and YSYEKL. V lost 2 bases, J lost 0 bases, and 9 bases stayed unmatched. The CDR3 contains 18 residues. CDR3 in amino acids: CASSQHKLTSGSTDTQYF. For the CDR3, the DNA is TGCGCCAGCAGCCAACACAAACTGACTAGCGGTAGCACAGATACGCAGTATTTT.

This chain links TRBV7-3 with TRBJ2-3; TRBD1 is a possible D gene (6 bases). Deletions cut 6 bases from V and 2 bases from J, with 12 bases between. The CDR3 consists of 14 residues. CDR1 and CDR2 (germline): SGHTA, FQGTGA. The CDR3 sequence: CASRPTGNTDTQYF. The CDR3 nucleotides read TGTGCCAGCAGGCCTACAGGGAACACAGATACGCAGTATTTT.

The rearrangement uses TRBV7-2 and TRBJ2-5; D unresolved. Germline V gene data show CDR1 as SGHTA and CDR2 as FQGNSA. Trimming shortened V by 5 bases and J by 5 bases, and 12 bases separated the two germline ends. The CDR3 contains 13 residues. CDR3 amino acids: CASSLSAGETQYF. In DNA, the CDR3 is TGTGCCAGCAGCCTGAGTGCCGGGGAGACCCAGTACTTC.

With regard to this clone: Compared with germline, one end of the junction differs, possibly owing to a read error. The gene calls are TRBV7-7 and TRBJ2-1; 9 bases are shared with TRBD2. Germline V gene lookup returns CDR1 SSHAT and CDR2 FNYEAQ (reference sequence). CDR3 size: 14 residues. The DNA of the CDR3 is TGTGCTAGCAGCTTAACTATAGCGGGAGCTGAGCAGTTCTTC. Its translation: CASSLTIAGAEQFF.

The chain recombines TRBV7-6 with TRBJ1-3, with 12 bases identical to TRBD1. Germline loops: CDR1 SGHVS, CDR2 FNYEAQ. This CDR3 has 17 amino acids. Trimming removed 4 bases from V and 2 bases from J; junction bases left unmatched: 6. The CDR3 region is CASSSGTGGPTGNTIYF. CDR3 nucleotides: TGTGCCAGCAGCTCTGGGACAGGGGGCCCCACTGGAAACACCATATATTTT. Complete variable domain (other parts from reference TRBV7-6 and TRBJ1-3): GAGVSQSPRYKVTKRGQDVALRCDPISGHVSLYWYRQALGQGPEFLTYFNYEAQQDKSGLPNDRFSAERPEGSISTLTIQRTEQRDSAMYRCASSSGTGGPTGNTIYFGEGSWLTVV.

This clone was observed a handful of times. The chain combines TRBV7-9 with TRBJ2-1; D is perhaps TRBD2 (6 bases). The CDR3 consists of 16 residues. Deletions cut 5 bases from V and 7 bases from J, with 21 bases between. The germline CDR1 and CDR2 sequences are SEHNR and FQNEAQ (reference sequence). As DNA, the CDR3 is TGTGCCAGCAGCCGAAGCTCGGGAGTAAGTACGAATGAGCAGTTCTTC. It specifies CASSRSSGVSTNEQFF.

This sequence joins TRBV5-1 and TRBJ2-5; 7 nucleotides line up with TRBD2. This CDR3 comprises 17 residues. J lost 5 bases, V lost 4 bases, and 17 bases had no gene match. Germline V gene data show CDR1 as SGHRS and CDR2 as YFSETQ. The DNA for the CDR3 is TGCGCCAGCAGCCCCGGGGAGGGTATGAGTTTGTGGGAGACCCAGTACTTC. It is translated as CASSPGEGMSLWETQYF.

V gene TRBV5-1 combines with J gene TRBJ1-1; the match to TRBD1 covers 7 bases. V was clipped by 4 bases and J by 3 bases; unmatched bases: 6. Germline CDR1 SGHRS, CDR2 YFSETQ. The CDR3 runs to 14 residues. In DNA, the CDR3 is TGCGCCAGCAGCACCGGACAGGACCACACTGAAGCTTTCTTT. Translating gives CASSTGQDHTEAFF.

J is TRBJ2-6 and V is TRBV9; D call uncertain. Germline lookup yields CDR1 SGDLS and CDR2 YYNGEE. V lost 0 bases, J lost 0 bases, and 4 bases lay in between. The CDR3 runs 15 residues. CDR3 loop: CASSVGASGANVLTF. CDR3 DNA: TGTGCCAGCAGCGTAGGGGCCTCTGGGGCCAACGTCCTGACTTTC.

V and J are TRBV11-3 and TRBJ2-1; 8 bases match TRBD2. The CDR3 runs to 15 residues. Trimming at V came to 2 bases and at J to 3 bases, leaving 3 bases not matched to a gene. CDR1 SGHNT and CDR2 YENEEA come from the germline V gene. CDR3 loop: CASSLWRGVYNEQFF. Here the CDR3 DNA reads TGTGCCAGCAGCTTATGGCGGGGGGTCTACAATGAGCAGTTCTTC.

The gene calls are TRBV28 and TRBJ2-4; 9 bases fit TRBD2. J lost 1 base, V lost 5 bases, and 15 bases had no gene match. The CDR3 is 19 amino acids. Germline V gene sequence: CDR1 MDHEN, CDR2 SYDVKM. The CDR3 DNA reads as TGTGCCAGCAGTCGGCCGGGACTAGCTTCGGGTACCGCCAAAAACATTCAGTACTTC. It specifies CASSRPGLASGTAKNIQYF.

The V call is TRBV28, the J call TRBJ2-5; D gene unclear. The closer fit of TRBJ2-7 to the DNA end suggests the J call may be wrong. The germline CDR1 and CDR2 sequences are MDHEN and SYDVKM. The CDR3 consists of 15 residues. DNA of the CDR3: TGTGCCAGCAGTTTCCGAGCAAATGTATCCTACGAGCAGTACTTC. This encodes CASSFRANVSYEQYF.

The V and J genes are TRBV6-6 and TRBJ2-2; TRBD2 agrees at 12 bases. Germline CDR1 MNHNY, CDR2 SVGAGI (reference sequence). The ends lost 6 bases at V and 6 bases at J; junction bases unmatched: 8. The CDR3 is 16 residues long. CDR3 loop: CASSPTRTSGAGELFF. CDR3 coding DNA: TGTGCCAGCAGCCCCACCCGGACTAGCGGGGCCGGGGAGCTGTTTTTT.

V gene TRBV5-1 combines with J gene TRBJ2-5; 10 nucleotides match TRBD2. Germline V gives CDR1 SGHRS, CDR2 YFSETQ. The CDR3 has 16 amino acids. V shed 0 bases, J shed 5 bases, and the junction held 7 bases outside the gene matches. The CDR3 coding sequence is TGCGCCAGCAGCTTGGGGCCTAGCGGGAGTCGGGAGACCCAGTACTTC. It specifies CASSLGPSGSRETQYF.

The chain employs TRBV5-1 and TRBJ2-3, with TRBD2 matching over 10 bases. CDR3 size: 15 residues. Germline values: CDR1 SGHRS, CDR2 YFSETQ. J lost 2 bases, V lost 5 bases, and 5 bases had no gene match. The CDR3 nucleotides are TGCGCCAGCAGGCTAGCGGGAGCGCTCACAGATACGCAGTATTTT. Translation: CASRLAGALTDTQYF.